The present TCR beta chain was sequenced within a study of cytomegalovirus exposure and HLA in healthy donors. General study findings and limits: Associated with cytomegalovirus, according to the listing, were fewer than 200 TCR beta chains. In vitro work confirmed that a few CMV-associated chains recognize CMV antigens.

Comment on this clone: The antigen remains undetermined.

V was trimmed by 2 bases and J by 5 bases, leaving 20 bases between them. The CDR3 has 17 amino acids. The germline V gene encodes CDR1 MDHEN and CDR2 SYDVKM. TCRdb keeps only in-frame clones here, not all; method: immunoSEQ multiplex PCR. The sample lists 50,000 or so clones; approximately 89% were seen once. From the 120-subject validation cohort, which was separate from the approximately 670-subject first cohort, the donors were drawn. This TCR was sampled from a woman between 18 and 30 years old in good health and CMV-seropositive. Sequences were obtained from PBMCs. The V gene is TRBV28, the J gene TRBJ2-3, with D possibly matching TRBD2 (6 bases). CDR3 residues: CASSLRVALTGGDTQYF. The CDR3 coding sequence is TGTGCCAGCAGTTTAAGGGTTGCGCTTACCGGGGGAGATACGCAGTATTTT.